The 9 T cell receptor beta chains reported below all come from one sample, sequenced in a study of low-dose radiotherapy and immunotherapy resistance in tumors. Covering alpha and beta chains, TRAV- and TRBV-specific primers were used for the first-strand cDNA. Using a constant-region primer together with a V-primer adapter, TCRs were subjected to around 20 PCR cycles of amplification. Each CDR3 protein is one row after TCRdb ran MiXCR on the reads. The sample includes some 60,000 distinct CDR3 sequences, 26% seen only once; the top ten take about 7%. Regarding time point: before trial treatment. Specimen: PBMCs, collected before treatment. The receptors were sampled from a male donor with rectosigmoid adenocarcinoma.

On this clonotype: This likely came from a read error, as a far larger clone is one base away. V usage is TRBV11-2 and J usage is TRBJ1-1; D perhaps matches TRBD1 (5 bases). This CDR3 region has 17 residues. V dropped 2 bases and J dropped 3 bases, with 19 bases sitting between them. The germline gives CDR1 SGHAT, CDR2 FQNNGV. CDR3 region: CASSLYAGMITDTEAFF. The CDR3, as DNA: TGTGCCAGCAGCTTATACGCAGGGATGATTACGGACACTGAAGCTTTCTTT.

This clonotype has a count of ten or more. This chain uses TRBV4-2 with TRBJ2-5; a possible D gene is TRBD2 (5 bases). The CDR3 is made up of 14 amino acids. Germline lookup yields CDR1 LGHNA and CDR2 YNFKEQ. Trimming removed 6 bases from V and 3 bases from J, with 14 bases in between. CDR3 sequence: CASSMGSGKETQYF. The CDR3 nucleotides read TGTGCCAGCAGTATGGGTTCCGGGAAAGAGACCCAGTACTTC.

The chain recombines TRBV9 with TRBJ2-3, with D perhaps TRBD2 (6 bases). This CDR3 has 16 residues. CDR1 and CDR2 (germline): SGDLS, YYNGEE. The V end lost 4 bases, the J end lost 1 base, and 16 bases lay between the germline ends. The chain's CDR3 is CASSLGGGTRTDTQYF. The DNA for the CDR3 is TGTGCCAGCAGCCTAGGTGGGGGGACTCGCACAGATACGCAGTATTTT.

On this clonotype: A much more abundant neighbour one base away suggests this may be a read error. V and J are TRBV5-1 and TRBJ2-5, with D perhaps TRBD1 (6 bases). Per germline, CDR1 SGHRS and CDR2 YFSETQ. This CDR3 comprises 15 residues. The CDR3 sequence: CASSLLGTTQETQCF. In nucleotides, the CDR3 is TGCGCCAGCAGTTTGCTCGGGACAACCCAAGAGACCCAGTGCTTC.

This clonotype occurred many times. The chain combines TRBV7-2 with TRBJ2-7; maybe TRBD2 (6 bases). This CDR3 is 13 amino acids long. Between the trimmed V and J ends, which lost 8 bases and 6 bases, there was a span of 17 bases. Germline V gives CDR1 SGHTA, CDR2 FQGNSA. The CDR3 DNA is TGTGCCAGCGGCAGGGAGGCGTCTCGCGAGCAGTACTTC. Protein: CASGREASREQYF.

The J gene is TRBJ2-2, the V gene TRBV29-1, with D hard to call. The CDR3 is made up of 11 amino acids. V lost 4 bases, J lost 3 bases, and 3 bases lay in between. Looked up from germline, CDR1 is SQVTM and CDR2 is ANQGSEA. CDR3 amino acids: CSVVDTGELFF. The DNA for the CDR3 is TGCAGCGTTGTAGACACCGGGGAGCTGTTTTTT.

This clonotype was seen ten or more times. The chain joins TRBV5-1 to TRBJ2-2; 11 bases are a match to TRBD2. With 4 bases clipped from V and 0 bases from J, the junction kept 23 bases outside the gene matches. CDR3 length equals 23 residues. Germline loops: CDR1 SGHRS, CDR2 YFSETQ. The chain's CDR3 is CASSRRRQGSFPSGGTNTGELFF. The CDR3 DNA reads as TGCGCCAGCAGCCGGCGAAGACAGGGATCGTTCCCTAGCGGGGGGACGAACACCGGGGAGCTGTTTTTT.

This clonotype was counted many times. The V and J genes are TRBV18 and TRBJ2-5, with 10 bases aligning to TRBD2. Germline V gives CDR1 KGHSH, CDR2 LQKENI. Losses at the gene ends were 5 bases for V and 2 bases for J; bases not matched to a gene: 8. This CDR3 spans 16 amino acids. In DNA, the CDR3 is TGTGCCAGCTCAACAAGAGCGGGAGGGCTTCAAGAGACCCAGTACTTC. Protein sequence: CASSTRAGGLQETQYF.

This chain links TRBV19 with TRBJ1-5, with 8 bases that match TRBD1. The V and J ends lost 3 bases and 6 bases, in that order; junction bases with no gene match: 7. The CDR3 totals 15 residues. Germline V gene data show CDR1 as LNHDA and CDR2 as SQIVND (reference sequence). CDR3 protein: CASSMGRGQGQPQHF. CDR3 in DNA: TGTGCCAGTAGTATGGGCAGGGGGCAGGGTCAGCCCCAGCATTTT.